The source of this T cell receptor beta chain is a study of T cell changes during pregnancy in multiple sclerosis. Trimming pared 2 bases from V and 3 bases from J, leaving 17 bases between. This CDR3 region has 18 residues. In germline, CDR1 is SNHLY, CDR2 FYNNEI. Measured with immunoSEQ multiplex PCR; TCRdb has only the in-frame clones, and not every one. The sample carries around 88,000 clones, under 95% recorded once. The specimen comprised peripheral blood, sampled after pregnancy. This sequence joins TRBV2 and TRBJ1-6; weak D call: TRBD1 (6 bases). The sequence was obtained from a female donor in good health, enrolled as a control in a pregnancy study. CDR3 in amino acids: CASSENQGKGSYNSPLHF. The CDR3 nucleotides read TGTGCCAGCAGTGAAAACCAGGGGAAGGGAAGCTATAATTCACCCCTCCACTTT.